This T cell receptor (beta chain) comes out of a study of CD8 T cells in Susac syndrome. After extraction with the RNeasy kit, about 0.45 to 1 ug of the RNA was reverse transcribed using random hexamers. TCRdb passed the immunoSEQ multiplex PCR reads through MiXCR, listing each CDR3 protein once. The data show about 300,000 distinct CDR3 sequences, with approximately 81% seen just once and over 0.1% held by the top ten. Material for sequencing was CD8+ T cells from PBMCs. The receptor was derived from a human donor with multiple sclerosis.

In nucleotides, the CDR3 is TGTGCCAGCAGCGAGTTTAGCGGGAGGGCCGATTTAACCTACAATGAGCAGTTCTTC. Protein product: CASSEFSGRADLTYNEQFF. V and J are TRBV9 and TRBJ2-1, with 11 bases lining up with TRBD2. The germline CDR1 and CDR2 sequences are SGDLS and YYNGEE. The CDR3 is 19 residues long. V dropped 3 bases and J dropped 2; count of bases not matched to a gene: 13. The variable domain in full, completed from reference TRBV9 and TRBJ2-1, reads DSGVTQTPKHLITATGQRVTLRCSPRSGDLSVYWYQQSLDQGLQFLIQYYNGEERAKGNILERFSAQQFPDLHSELNLSSLELGDSALYFCASSEFSGRADLTYNEQFFGPGTRLTVL.